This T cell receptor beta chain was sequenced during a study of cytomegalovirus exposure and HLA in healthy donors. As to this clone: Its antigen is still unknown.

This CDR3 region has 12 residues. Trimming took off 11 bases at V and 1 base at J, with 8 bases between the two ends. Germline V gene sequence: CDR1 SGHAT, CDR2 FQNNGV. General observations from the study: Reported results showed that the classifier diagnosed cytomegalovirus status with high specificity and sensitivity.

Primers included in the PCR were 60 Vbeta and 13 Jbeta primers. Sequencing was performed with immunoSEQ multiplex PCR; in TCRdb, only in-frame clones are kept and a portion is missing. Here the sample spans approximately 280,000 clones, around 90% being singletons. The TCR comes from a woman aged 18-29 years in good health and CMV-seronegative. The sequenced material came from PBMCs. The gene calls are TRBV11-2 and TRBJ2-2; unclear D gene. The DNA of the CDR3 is TGTGCCTCGGGTCTGAACACCGGGGAGCTGTTTTTT. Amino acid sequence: CASGLNTGELFF.